Below are 24 T cell receptor beta chains sequenced from a single sample in a study of blood T cell repertoires in COVID-19. Here immunoSEQ multiplex PCR was the method, and the copy in TCRdb shows in-frame clones only, minus some. This table has about 190,000 clones, 70% to 80% appearing once. The sample was peripheral blood. The receptors shown here come from a man aged 50-60 years who had recovered from COVID-19.

The J gene is TRBJ2-1, the V gene TRBV5-4; no firm D call. CDR1 and CDR2 (germline): SGHNT, YYREEE (reference sequence). With 0 bases removed from V and 4 bases from J, the gap between germline ends came to 8 bases. CDR3 length: 14 amino acids. CDR3 bases: TGTGCCAGCAGCTTGGAACTTGAGTACAATGAGCAGTTCTTC. Encoded protein: CASSLELEYNEQFF.

This clone has just a few counts. The chain has TRBV30 and TRBJ2-1, with D tentatively TRBD2 (5 bases). V was shortened by 4 bases and J by 9 bases, with 22 bases between the two germline ends. CDR3 length: 15 residues. CDR1 is GTSNPN and CDR2 is SVGIG in the germline V gene (reference sequence). Here the CDR3 reads CAWTLRGRLFGEQFF. Here the CDR3 DNA reads TGTGCCTGGACCCTCAGAGGGAGACTGTTCGGTGAGCAGTTCTTC.

V and J are TRBV19 and TRBJ1-5; a weak D match, TRBD1 (6 bases). Germline V CDR1 and CDR2: LNHDA, SQIVND (reference sequence). The germline V and J ends were trimmed by 3 bases and 4 bases, with 13 bases remaining between them. This CDR3 comprises 15 residues. CDR3 DNA sequence: TGTGCCAGTAGTATCGGGGGGCGAGGAAATCAGCCCCAGCATTTT. Its protein is CASSIGGRGNQPQHF.

This clone was detected only once. The chain links TRBV5-1 to TRBJ1-6, with D perhaps matching TRBD1 (6 bases). V was shortened by 0 bases and J by 9 bases, with 13 bases between the two germline ends. This CDR3 has 15 residues. Germline V CDR1 and CDR2: SGHRS, YFSETQ. In DNA form, the CDR3 reads TGCGCCAGCAGCTTGGGGGGGCCCCAATTTTCACCCCTCCACTTT. It encodes CASSLGGPQFSPLHF.

This rearrangement joins TRBV10-3 to TRBJ1-2; 8 nucleotides match TRBD1. This CDR3 has 14 residues. The J segment lost 4 bases and the V segment lost 6 bases, leaving 7 bases of the junction unmatched. Germline V gene data show CDR1 as ENHRY and CDR2 as SYGVKD. CDR3 sequence reads: CAISGQGTTYGYTF. The CDR3 coding sequence is TGTGCCATCAGCGGACAGGGAACCACCTATGGCTACACCTTC.

This chain joins TRBV5-1 and TRBJ1-1; 7 nucleotides line up with TRBD1. The V and J ends lost 4 bases and 0 bases, in that order; junction bases with no gene match: 6. Germline lookup yields CDR1 SGHRS and CDR2 YFSETQ. The CDR3 is 15 residues long. CDR3 residues: CASSPRQGMNTEAFF. CDR3 DNA: TGCGCCAGCAGCCCCAGACAGGGCATGAACACTGAAGCTTTCTTT.

The chain employs TRBV10-3 and TRBJ2-1, with 9 positions matching TRBD2. The length of the CDR3 is 15 residues. J gave up 5 bases and V 4 bases, and 6 bases lay outside the gene matches. CDR1 is ENHRY and CDR2 is SYGVKD in the germline V gene. The CDR3 region is CAISGRLADNNEQFF. CDR3 coding DNA: TGTGCCATCAGTGGGAGACTAGCGGACAACAATGAGCAGTTCTTC.

The chain recombines TRBV4-1 with TRBJ1-1; tentatively, D is TRBD1 (5 bases). This CDR3 has 14 residues. Germline CDR1 is MGHRA and CDR2 is YSYEKL. With 1 base removed from V and 3 bases from J, the gap between germline ends came to 9 bases. CDR3 sequence reads: CASSQGQGYTEAFF. CDR3 in DNA: TGCGCCAGCAGCCAAGGCCAGGGCTACACTGAAGCTTTCTTT.

The chain links TRBV5-6 to TRBJ2-3; 7 nucleotides align to TRBD1. CDR1 is SGHDT, CDR2 YYEEEE, per germline. The V and J ends lost 2 bases and 13 bases, in that order; junction bases with no gene match: 7. This CDR3 contains 12 residues. The CDR3 DNA reads as TGTGCCAGCAGCTTCCGACAGGGCTTTGAGTATTTT. Amino acid sequence: CASSFRQGFEYF. The full variable domain, completed using reference TRBV5-6 and TRBJ2-3, is DAGVTQSPTHLIKTRGQQVTLRCSPKSGHDTVSWYQQALGQGPQFIFQYYEEEERQRGNFPDRFSGHQFPNYSSELNVNALLLGDSALYLCASSFRQGFEYFGPGTRLTVL.

The chain couples TRBV7-2 to TRBJ2-5; 7 nucleotides align to TRBD1. This CDR3 has 14 residues. J was trimmed by 5 bases and V by 5 bases; bases with no gene match: 8. Germline values: CDR1 SGHTA, CDR2 FQGNSA. The CDR3 DNA sequence: TGTGCCAGCAGCCCTCAGGGGGTGGAGGAGACCCAGTACTTC. Encoded protein: CASSPQGVEETQYF.

The V and J genes are TRBV29-1 and TRBJ2-5, with 10 bases that match TRBD2. Per the germline V gene, CDR1 is SQVTM and CDR2 is ANQGSEA. This CDR3 has 15 residues. V shed 6 bases and J 5 bases; nucleotides not matched to a gene: 12. CDR3 sequence (DNA): TGCAGCGTGAGGGGTACTAGCGGGGTGAGGGAGACCCAGTACTTC. Translating it yields CSVRGTSGVRETQYF.

The V and J genes are TRBV27 and TRBJ2-2, with 10 bases that match TRBD2. Per the germline V gene, CDR1 is MNHEY and CDR2 is SMNVEV (reference sequence). This CDR3 is 16 amino acids long. V shed 4 bases, J shed 3 bases, and the junction held 5 bases outside the gene matches. The CDR3 bases are TGTGCCAGCAGTTCTCTAGCGGGAGCGTACACCGGGGAGCTGTTTTTT. Translation: CASSSLAGAYTGELFF.

V is TRBV12-3 or TRBV12-4 and J is TRBJ2-2; 7 bases are shared with TRBD2. The CDR3 sequence is 13 residues long. Unmatched junction bases numbered 1, after V lost 1 base and J lost 8 bases. The CDR3 DNA reads TGTGCCAGCAGTTTAGGCGGGAGAGGGGAGCTGTTTTTT. It is translated as CASSLGGRGELFF.

V and J are TRBV7-2 and TRBJ2-3; D is uncertain. CDR3 length: 14 amino acids. V lost 3 bases and J lost 2, with 9 bases in between. In germline, CDR1 is SGHTA, CDR2 FQGNSA. The CDR3: CASSFTRFTDTQYF. CDR3 DNA sequence: TGTGCCAGCAGCTTTACGCGGTTCACAGATACGCAGTATTTT.

CDR3 bases: TGTGCCAGCAGCTTAGCCAGGGGGCAAGAGACCCAGTACTTC. It specifies CASSLARGQETQYF. V usage is TRBV5-4 and J usage is TRBJ2-5; TRBD1 aligns across 7 bases. This CDR3 region has 14 residues. Germline CDR1 reads SGHNT; CDR2 reads YYREEE (reference sequence). J was trimmed by 2 bases and V by 2 bases; bases with no gene match: 3.

This clone appeared a few times. The chain carries TRBV4-2 and TRBJ1-5; 8 positions agree with TRBD1. CDR3 size: 14 residues. Germline trimming cut 4 bases from V and 12 bases from J; bases unmatched to any gene: 11. The V gene's germline CDR1 is LGHNA and CDR2 YNFKEQ. The CDR3: CASSPGQGALIQHF. In DNA, the CDR3 is TGTGCCAGCAGCCCCGGACAGGGTGCTCTTATCCAGCATTTT.

The gene calls are TRBV25-1 and TRBJ1-1, with D possibly matching TRBD1 (5 bases). The CDR3 is 15 residues long. The germline V and J ends were trimmed by 1 base and 1 base, with 10 bases remaining between them. Germline V gene lookup returns CDR1 MGHDK and CDR2 SYGVNS. Here the CDR3 DNA reads TGTGCCAGCAGTGAATTTTTAGGGGAGAACACTGAAGCTTTCTTT. Translated: CASSEFLGENTEAFF.

The rearrangement uses TRBV27 and TRBJ1-5, with D hard to call. V gave up 2 bases and J gave up 4 bases, with 6 bases separating them. Germline values: CDR1 MNHEY, CDR2 SMNVEV (reference sequence). The length of the CDR3 is 13 residues. The chain's CDR3 is CASSLQENQPQHF. CDR3 nucleotides: TGTGCCAGCAGTTTACAGGAAAATCAGCCCCAGCATTTT.

Only a few counts were recorded for this clone. The chain links TRBV9 to TRBJ2-1, with D perhaps matching TRBD1 (5 bases). V was cut by 1 base and J by 1 base, with 12 bases left in between. The CDR3 extends over 16 amino acids. Germline-derived CDR1 and CDR2 are SGDLS and YYNGEE. CDR3 residues: CASSVSGSTSYNEQFF. As DNA, the CDR3 is TGTGCCAGCAGCGTATCAGGGTCAACGTCCTACAATGAGCAGTTCTTC.

This chain joins TRBV7-2 and TRBJ2-7; D might be TRBD1 (5 bases). The germline gives CDR1 SGHTA, CDR2 FQGNSA. Trimming left V 1 base short and J 3 bases short, with 16 bases between. This CDR3 has 16 residues. CDR3 coding DNA: TGTGCCAGCAGCTTAGTGGGGCAGGGTTATAGCTACGAGCAGTACTTC. Its protein product is CASSLVGQGYSYEQYF.

The V gene is TRBV3-1 (or the pseudogene TRBV3-2), the J gene TRBJ1-3, with D hard to call. The V end was cut by 4 bases, the J end by 0 bases, with 16 bases between. Germline lookup yields CDR1 LGHDT and CDR2 YNNKEL (reference sequence). The CDR3 totals 17 residues. The chain's CDR3 is CASSPHGGWSSGNTIYF. The CDR3 DNA reads TGTGCCAGCAGCCCGCATGGAGGCTGGAGCTCTGGAAACACCATATATTTT.

This chain uses TRBV2 with TRBJ1-5, with D possibly matching TRBD1 (5 bases). The germline V gene encodes CDR1 SNHLY and CDR2 FYNNEI. Between the trimmed V and J ends, which lost 6 bases and 7 bases, there was a span of 13 bases. The CDR3 runs 13 residues. DNA of the CDR3: TGTGCCAGCAGCAACGACAGACGCCAGCCCCAGCATTTT. Translating gives CASSNDRRQPQHF. Combining the CDR3 with reference TRBV2 and TRBJ1-5 gives the whole variable domain EPEVTQTPSHQVTQMGQEVILRCVPISNHLYFYWYRQILGQKVEFLVSFYNNEISEKSEIFDDQFSVERPDGSNFTLKIRSTKLEDSAMYFCASSNDRRQPQHFGDGTRLSIL.

CDR3 bases: TGTGCCAGCAGCTTATCGAACGGAGCGAACACCGGGGAGCTGTTTTTT. Translation: CASSLSNGANTGELFF. V is TRBV7-2 and J is TRBJ2-2, with unresolved D. The CDR3 consists of 16 residues. Trimming stripped 2 bases from V and 0 bases from J, with 10 bases between. Germline assignment: CDR1 SGHTA and CDR2 FQGNSA.

Here the CDR3 reads CASSVEMSQHF. CDR3 coding DNA: TGTGCCAGCAGTGTTGAGATGTCCCAGCATTTT. The V gene is TRBV2, the J gene TRBJ1-5; D ambiguous. CDR1 and CDR2 (germline): SNHLY, FYNNEI. V gave up 4 bases and J gave up 11 bases, with 9 bases separating them. The CDR3 contains 11 residues.